These 6 T cell receptor beta chains originate from one sample sequenced in a study of shared clonotypes between healthy human individuals. The data were produced by immunoSEQ multiplex PCR, yet TCRdb's version contains in-frame clones alone and is incomplete. The sample yields roughly 500,000 clones, approximately 85% seen once. Material for sequencing was PBMCs. Every receptor here comes from a woman aged 40 to 50 in good health. Some clones in this sample may be carry-over from other donors' samples.

Worth noting for this clone: Other DNA sequences in the same sample also yield this CDR3. This chain links TRBV6-4 with TRBJ2-3; a possible D gene is TRBD1 (5 bases). Trimming took 3 bases from V and 1 from J, leaving 8 bases between them. This CDR3 contains 14 residues. Germline CDR1 is MRHNA and CDR2 is SNTAGT. The CDR3 DNA is TGTGCCAGCAGTGAGCAGGGTGGCACAGATACGCAGTATTTT. Translation: CASSEQGGTDTQYF.

This rearrangement joins TRBV9 to TRBJ2-7; TRBD1 is a possible D gene (5 bases). The CDR3 runs 14 residues. Germline V gene data show CDR1 as SGDLS and CDR2 as YYNGEE. V was pared by 0 bases and J by 6 bases, with 13 bases between. The CDR3 DNA is TGTGCCAGCAGCGTAGGTCAGGGCCAGTTCGAGCAGTACTTC. The encoded protein is CASSVGQGQFEQYF.

The gene calls are TRBV5-1 and TRBJ2-3; TRBD2 matches 12 bases. The J segment lost 0 bases and the V segment lost 4 bases, leaving 6 bases of the junction unmatched. Germline values: CDR1 SGHRS, CDR2 YFSETQ. The CDR3 consists of 17 residues. The CDR3 protein is CASSLWTSGASTDTQYF. CDR3 coding DNA: TGCGCCAGCAGCCTCTGGACTAGCGGGGCCAGCACAGATACGCAGTATTTT.

The V call is TRBV19, the J call TRBJ2-7; D is ambiguous. Trimming took 2 bases from V and 7 from J, leaving 15 bases between them. Per the germline V gene, CDR1 is LNHDA and CDR2 is SQIVND (reference sequence). The CDR3 covers 14 residues. The CDR3 sequence: CASSIIIWSYEQYF. CDR3 in DNA: TGTGCCAGTAGTATAATAATATGGTCGTATGAGCAGTACTTC.

The chain uses TRBV7-9 and TRBJ2-1; 8 bases align to TRBD2. Germline V gene lookup returns CDR1 SEHNR and CDR2 FQNEAQ (reference sequence). CDR3 length: 16 residues. Unmatched junction bases numbered 9, after V lost 6 bases and J lost 2 bases. CDR3 coding DNA: TGTGCCAGCAGTTATCTCAGCGGGAGAGCCTACAATGAGCAGTTCTTC. Protein: CASSYLSGRAYNEQFF.

By share, this clone counts as medium-sized. J is TRBJ1-1 and V is TRBV10-1, with 7 bases identical to TRBD1. This CDR3 has 13 residues. Germline CDR1 reads WNHNN; CDR2 reads SYGVQD (reference sequence). V trimming: 6 bases; J trimming: 1 base; junction bases outside the gene matches: 2. The CDR3 DNA follows: TGCGCCAGCAGACAGGGGACGAACACTGAAGCTTTCTTT. The encoded protein is CASRQGTNTEAFF.